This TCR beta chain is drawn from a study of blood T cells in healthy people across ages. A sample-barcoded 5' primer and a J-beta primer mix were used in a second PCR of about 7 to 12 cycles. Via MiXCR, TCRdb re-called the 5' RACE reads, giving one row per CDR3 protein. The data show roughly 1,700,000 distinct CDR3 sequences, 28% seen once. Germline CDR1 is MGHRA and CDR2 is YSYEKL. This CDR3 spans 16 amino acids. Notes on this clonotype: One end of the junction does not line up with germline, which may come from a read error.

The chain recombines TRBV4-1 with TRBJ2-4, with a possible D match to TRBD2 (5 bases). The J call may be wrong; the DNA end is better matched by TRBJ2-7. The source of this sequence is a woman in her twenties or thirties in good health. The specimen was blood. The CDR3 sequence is CANSQEATGNAYEQYF. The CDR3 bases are TGCGCCAACAGCCAAGAGGCTACGGGGAACGCCTACGAGCAGTACTTC.